This TCR beta chain was observed in a study of cytomegalovirus exposure and HLA in healthy donors. Study conclusions and caveats: Published work reported that the classifier diagnosed cytomegalovirus status with high specificity and sensitivity. The study labeled fewer than 200 TCR beta chains cytomegalovirus-associated.

In the PCR, 60 Vbeta and 13 Jbeta primers were used. Assay used: immunoSEQ multiplex PCR; TCRdb lists only in-frame clones, some missing. Among around 100,000 clones listed, 60% to 70% were seen once. V shed 8 bases and J 4 bases; nucleotides not matched to a gene: 11. The germline CDR1 and CDR2 sequences are LNHNV and YYDKDF (reference sequence). This CDR3 is built from 17 residues. As for this clone: Its cognate antigen is unknown.

The sequenced material came from PBMCs. The chain joins TRBV15 to TRBJ2-2, with 12 bases that match TRBD1. The receptor was isolated from a woman aged 50 to 60 in good health and CMV-seronegative. CDR3 region: CATLGTGGASSTGELFF. The CDR3, as DNA: TGTGCCACCTTGGGGACAGGGGGCGCGTCGAGCACCGGGGAGCTGTTTTTT.